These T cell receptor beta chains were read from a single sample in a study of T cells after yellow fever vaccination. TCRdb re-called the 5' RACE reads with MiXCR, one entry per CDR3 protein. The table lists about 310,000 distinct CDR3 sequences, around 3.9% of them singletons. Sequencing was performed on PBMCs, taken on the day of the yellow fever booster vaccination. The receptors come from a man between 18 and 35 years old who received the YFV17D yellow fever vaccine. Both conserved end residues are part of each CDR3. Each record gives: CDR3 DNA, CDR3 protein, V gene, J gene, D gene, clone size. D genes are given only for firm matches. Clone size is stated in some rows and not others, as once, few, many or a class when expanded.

TGTGCCAGCAGCTTGGACAGCTTCTATGGCTACACCTTC	CASSLDSFYGYTF	TRBV7-9	TRBJ1-2	NA	many
TGCGCCAGCAGCACGAACAGGGATCCAACGTTTCTATCCGACTACACCTTC	CASSTNRDPTFLSDYTF	TRBV5-1	TRBJ1-2	NA	few
TGCGCCAGCAGTGAGTCGACAGGGGGTCAGCCCCAGCATTTT	CASSESTGGQPQHF	TRBV10-2	TRBJ1-5	TRBD1	many
TGTGCCAGCTCACCACAGGAGAACACCGGGGAGCTGTTTTTT	CASSPQENTGELFF	TRBV18	TRBJ2-2	NA	many
TGCGCCAGCAGCCCGGACATAAGGAGCTCCTATAATTCACCCCTCCACTTT	CASSPDIRSSYNSPLHF	TRBV5-1	TRBJ1-6	NA	NA
TGTGCCAGCAGTTTAGCCGACGGGAACACTGAAGCTTTCTTT	CASSLADGNTEAFF	TRBV12-3/TRBV12-4	TRBJ1-1	NA	many
TGTGCCAGCAGCCGTTCGGTTCTCAGGGGGCCTGAAGCTTTCTTT	CASSRSVLRGPEAFF	TRBV7-2	TRBJ1-1	TRBD1	many
TGTGCCACCAGCGGGCCCACCCCCCAAGAGACCCAGTACTTC	CATSGPTPQETQYF	TRBV15	TRBJ2-5	NA	NA
TGTGCCAGCGGAAGACCGTCTCCTGGGGATACGCAGTATTTT	CASGRPSPGDTQYF	TRBV6-1	TRBJ2-3	NA	many
TGCGCCAGCAGCCAAGGGGACAGCCTTACCTACGAGCAGTACTTC	CASSQGDSLTYEQYF	TRBV4-3	TRBJ2-7	TRBD1	few
TGCAGTGCTATGAAGACTAGCGGCACCGGGGAGCTGTTTTTT	CSAMKTSGTGELFF	TRBV20-1	TRBJ2-2	TRBD2	many
TGCGCCAGCAGCCGCAACTCACTAGCGGGGGGGATCGCAGATACGCAGTATTTT	CASSRNSLAGGIADTQYF	TRBV5-1	TRBJ2-3	TRBD2	few
TGTGCCAGCAGCAGTAACACCTTTAACACTGAAGCTTTCTTT	CASSSNTFNTEAFF	TRBV5-4	TRBJ1-1	NA	many
TGTGCCAGCAGTTACAGTGACAGGGGGCCCGGGGAGCTGTTTTTT	CASSYSDRGPGELFF	TRBV6-6	TRBJ2-2	TRBD1	few
TGTGCCAGCTCAGAAGACAGGGTGAGCAATCAGCCCCAGCATTTT	CASSEDRVSNQPQHF	TRBV18	TRBJ1-5	TRBD1	few
TGTGCCAGCAGCCAAGATACGACCGGGGGCAGGTCGGATGAGCAGTTCTTC	CASSQDTTGGRSDEQFF	TRBV3-1	TRBJ2-1	NA	many
TGCGCCAGCTCTTATTATAGGATGGGGGAGACCCAGTACTTC	CASSYYRMGETQYF	TRBV5-1	TRBJ2-5	NA	few
TGCAGCGAGACAGTAGCGGGGGGGTACAATGAGCAGTTCTTC	CSETVAGGYNEQFF	TRBV29-1	TRBJ2-1	TRBD2	few
TGTGCCAGCAGCCACCCGGGACAGGGCCACACCGGGGAGCTGTTTTTT	CASSHPGQGHTGELFF	TRBV6-2/TRBV6-3	TRBJ2-2	TRBD1	NA
TGTGCCAGCGACAGGGGGGATTCCTATGGCTACACCTTC	CASDRGDSYGYTF	TRBV7-8	TRBJ1-2	TRBD1	NA
TGCAGTGCTCCCTGGGGGAACGAGCAGTACTTC	CSAPWGNEQYF	TRBV20-1	TRBJ2-7	NA	many
TGTGCCAGCAGCTTAAGCGGGCACGCTACCGGGGAGCTGTTTTTT	CASSLSGHATGELFF	TRBV7-2	TRBJ2-2	NA	many
TGTGCCAGCAGCTGGACTAGCGGGGTGTCCAATGAGCAGTTCTTC	CASSWTSGVSNEQFF	TRBV7-2	TRBJ2-1	TRBD2	many
TGCAGCGTTGTGGGGACAGATTACACTGAAGCTTTCTTT	CSVVGTDYTEAFF	TRBV29-1	TRBJ1-1	TRBD1	many
TGCAGTGCTGCCGAGATTACGGCACGCTACACCTTC	CSAAEITARYTF	TRBV20-1	TRBJ1-2	NA	many
TGTGCCAGCAGCTCCTCTCGGTTTATCACAGATACGCAGTATTTT	CASSSSRFITDTQYF	TRBV7-9	TRBJ2-3	NA	NA
TGTGCCAGCAGCTTATGGGGATCTGGGGCCAACGTCCTGACTTTC	CASSLWGSGANVLTF	TRBV7-8	TRBJ2-6	NA	NA
TGTGCCAGCAGTTCCCGGGTCCTCAGGAACAACTATGGCTACACCTTC	CASSSRVLRNNYGYTF	TRBV12-3/TRBV12-4	TRBJ1-2	NA	NA
TGTGCCAGCAGCCCATTCGCAGAAGAAGCTTTCTTT	CASSPFAEEAFF	TRBV3-1	TRBJ1-1	NA	few
TGCGCCAGCAGTTACACCCGAGATACGCTGTATTTT	CASSYTRDTLYF	TRBV10-2	TRBJ2-3	NA	many
TGTGCCAGCAGCTTATGGTCAGGGGGTGAAGAGACCCAGTACTTC	CASSLWSGGEETQYF	TRBV7-9	TRBJ2-5	TRBD1	NA
TGTGCCAGCAGCTTAGTGGCTGGGGGGCAAGTACTCGGCTACACCTTC	CASSLVAGGQVLGYTF	TRBV7-2	TRBJ1-2	NA	many
TGCGCCAGCAGCCAAGAGACTAGCGAGGCCTACAATGAGCAGTTCTTC	CASSQETSEAYNEQFF	TRBV4-1	TRBJ2-1	TRBD2	few
TGTGCCTGGAGCTCGGGGGGGCAGTTCTTC	CAWSSGGQFF	TRBV30	TRBJ2-1	TRBD2	few
TGTGCTAGTGGTGACAACAGGGGGGTCACTGAAGCTTTCTTT	CASGDNRGVTEAFF	TRBV12-5	TRBJ1-1	TRBD1	few
TGCAGTGCAAAAGACGTCGGGAGGCAGGGGAACTACAATGAGCAGTTCTTC	CSAKDVGRQGNYNEQFF	TRBV20-1	TRBJ2-1	NA	NA
TGTGCCAGTAGTGACAGGGGACAGCTGAATGAGCAGTTCTTC	CASSDRGQLNEQFF	TRBV19	TRBJ2-1	TRBD1	NA
TGCGCCAGCAGCCAAAACAGGGGTAGTCTCTATGGCTACACCTTC	CASSQNRGSLYGYTF	TRBV4-3	TRBJ1-2	TRBD1	many
TGCAGCGCCTACCCGACAGGGACGGTTGGCTACACCTTC	CSAYPTGTVGYTF	TRBV29-1	TRBJ1-2	TRBD1	few
TGTGCCAGCGGGGGAGGGACTTCGGTTTCACCCCTCCACTTT	CASGGGTSVSPLHF	TRBV7-9	TRBJ1-6	NA	NA
TGCGCCAGCAGCCCAGGGACAGCAGACACTGAAGCTTTCTTT	CASSPGTADTEAFF	TRBV5-1	TRBJ1-1	TRBD1	few
TGTGCCAGCAGTTTCGGGACTAGCGGACAGCAGTTCTTC	CASSFGTSGQQFF	TRBV6-6	TRBJ2-1	TRBD2	few
TGTGCCAGCAGCCCCCCCGGGGGGACCCAAGGGGGCTACACCTTC	CASSPPGGTQGGYTF	TRBV7-2	TRBJ1-2	NA	many
TGCGCCAGCAGCTTCCGACAGTTGAACACTGAAGCTTTCTTT	CASSFRQLNTEAFF	TRBV5-1	TRBJ1-1	NA	many